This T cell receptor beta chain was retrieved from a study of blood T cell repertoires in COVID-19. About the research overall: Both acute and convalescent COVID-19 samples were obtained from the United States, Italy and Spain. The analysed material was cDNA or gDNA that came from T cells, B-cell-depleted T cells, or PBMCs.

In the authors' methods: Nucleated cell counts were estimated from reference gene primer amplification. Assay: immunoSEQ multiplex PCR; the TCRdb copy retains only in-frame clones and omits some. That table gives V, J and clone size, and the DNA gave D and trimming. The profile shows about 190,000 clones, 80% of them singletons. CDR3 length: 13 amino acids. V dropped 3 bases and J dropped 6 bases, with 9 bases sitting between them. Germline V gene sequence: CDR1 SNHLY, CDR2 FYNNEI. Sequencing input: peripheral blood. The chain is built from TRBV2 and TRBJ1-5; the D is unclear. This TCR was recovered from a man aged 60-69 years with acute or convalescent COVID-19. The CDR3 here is CASSEEAGQPQHF. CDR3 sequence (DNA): TGTGCCAGCAGTGAGGAGGCGGGTCAGCCCCAGCATTTT.